These 16 T cell receptor beta chains were sequenced from one sample in a study of CD8+ T cells in alopecia areata. As the sequencing template, cDNA was produced by extracting RNA and reverse transcribing it. Profiling relied on immunoSEQ multiplex PCR, and the TCRdb table lists in-frame clones only, not all of them. This table holds 150,000 or so clones, 58% found once. The treatment: oral pan-JAK inhibitor, 5-10 mg twice daily. The sample was CD4+ T cells sorted from blood, taken between weeks 55 and 65, from a patient treated with tofacitinib. The receptors come from a human donor with alopecia areata.

This sequence joins TRBV30 and TRBJ2-1; D not resolved. V lost 3 bases, J lost 5 bases, and 8 bases lay in between. CDR3 length: 12 residues. Looked up from germline, CDR1 is GTSNPN and CDR2 is SVGIG (reference sequence). The CDR3 region is CAWRTSNNEQFF. Here the CDR3 DNA reads TGTGCCTGGAGGACTTCCAACAATGAGCAGTTCTTC.

This rearrangement joins TRBV30 to TRBJ2-1; no reliable D call. From germline, CDR1 is GTSNPN and CDR2 SVGIG (reference sequence). Trimming removed 3 bases from V and 2 bases from J, with 11 bases in between. The CDR3 runs to 14 residues. The DNA of the CDR3 is TGTGCCTGGAGATTGGGCAACCCCTACAATGAGCAGTTCTTC. It specifies CAWRLGNPYNEQFF.

The chain couples TRBV2 to TRBJ2-7, with D hard to call. The CDR3 spans 13 residues. V lost 8 bases to trimming and J lost 3 bases, with 14 bases between them. Germline loops: CDR1 SNHLY, CDR2 FYNNEI. In DNA form, the CDR3 reads TGTGCCAGCGGACCGGGCTCCGACTACGAGCAGTACTTC. It translates to CASGPGSDYEQYF. The whole variable domain, filled in from reference TRBV2 and TRBJ2-7, reads EPEVTQTPSHQVTQMGQEVILRCVPISNHLYFYWYRQILGQKVEFLVSFYNNEISEKSEIFDDQFSVERPDGSNFTLKIRSTKLEDSAMYFCASGPGSDYEQYFGPGTRLTVT.

This clone has just a few counts. V is TRBV30 and J is TRBJ1-1; possible D gene TRBD1, 6 bases. V lost 4 bases and J 7 bases, leaving 10 bases between the germline ends. Germline loops: CDR1 GTSNPN, CDR2 SVGIG (reference sequence). The length of the CDR3 is 11 residues. The CDR3 spells CAWTGADEAFF. The CDR3, as DNA: TGTGCCTGGACGGGGGCCGATGAAGCTTTCTTT.

In this sample, this clone turned up a few times. The chain uses TRBV29-1 and TRBJ2-3; D is uncertain. CDR1 and CDR2 (germline): SQVTM, ANQGSEA. Between the trimmed V and J ends, which lost 3 bases and 2 bases, there was a span of 3 bases. The CDR3 loop spans 11 amino acids. CDR3 sequence: CSVDITDTQYF. The CDR3, as DNA: TGCAGCGTTGACATCACAGATACGCAGTATTTT.

In nucleotides, the CDR3 is TGCGCCAGCAGCTTCGGTGCGGGCCACACAGATACGCAGTATTTT. It specifies CASSFGAGHTDTQYF. V usage is TRBV5-1 and J usage is TRBJ2-3, with D perhaps matching TRBD2 (5 bases). Germline assignment: CDR1 SGHRS and CDR2 YFSETQ. CDR3 size: 15 residues. V lost 2 bases to trimming and J lost 2 bases, with 12 bases between them. Using reference TRBV5-1 and TRBJ2-3 for the parts outside the CDR3, the full variable domain is KAGVTQTPRYLIKTRGQQVTLSCSPISGHRSVSWYQQTPGQGLQFLFEYFSETQRNKGNFPGRFSGRQFSNSRSEMNVSTLELGDSALYLCASSFGAGHTDTQYFGPGTRLTVL.

The chain uses TRBV4-2 and TRBJ2-1, with TRBD2 matching 7 bases. CDR1 and CDR2 (germline): LGHNA, YNFKEQ. V shed 1 base, J shed 6 bases, and the junction held 6 bases outside the gene matches. The CDR3 loop spans 15 amino acids. CDR3 amino acids: CASSQAPGRGNEQFF. The CDR3 DNA sequence: TGTGCCAGCAGCCAAGCTCCAGGGAGGGGCAATGAGCAGTTCTTC.

DNA of the CDR3: TGCGCCAGCAGCAGGGACGGAGGCACTGAAGCTTTCTTT. It codes for CASSRDGGTEAFF. This sequence joins TRBV5-1 and TRBJ1-1, with TRBD1 as a possible D gene (5 bases). Trimming stripped 4 bases from V and 4 bases from J, with 11 bases between. Germline values: CDR1 SGHRS, CDR2 YFSETQ. The CDR3 has 13 residues.

V is TRBV19 and J is TRBJ1-6; 9 bases map to TRBD1. The germline CDR1 and CDR2 sequences are LNHDA and SQIVND (reference sequence). V was pared by 7 bases and J by 4 bases, with 2 bases of the junction left unmatched. The CDR3 length is 14 residues. The CDR3 DNA reads TGTGCCAGTACCGGACAGGGGTATAATTCACCCCTCCACTTT. Amino acid sequence: CASTGQGYNSPLHF.

The V call is TRBV19, the J call TRBJ1-5; D unresolved. The CDR3 runs to 14 residues. Germline values: CDR1 LNHDA, CDR2 SQIVND (reference sequence). The germline V and J ends were trimmed by 3 bases and 1 base, with 7 bases remaining between them. CDR3 in DNA: TGTGCCAGTAGTATCCCGCGAAGCAATCAGCCCCAGCATTTT. The encoded protein is CASSIPRSNQPQHF.

CDR3 nucleotide sequence: TGTGCCAGCAGTGACACTAGGGCCGGCGGGACCCAGTACTTC. It yields the protein CASSDTRAGGTQYF. The chain has TRBV2 and TRBJ2-5, with TRBD2 as a possible D gene (5 bases). The length of the CDR3 is 14 residues. Germline V CDR1 and CDR2: SNHLY, FYNNEI. The germline V and J ends were trimmed by 3 bases and 7 bases, with 15 bases remaining between them.

The rearrangement uses TRBV5-1 and TRBJ2-3; 8 positions match TRBD2. The CDR3 has 16 residues. Trimming at V came to 0 bases and at J to 6 bases, leaving 9 bases not matched to a gene. CDR1 is SGHRS, CDR2 YFSETQ, per germline. The CDR3: CASSLDGAGTSDTQYF. The CDR3 nucleotides read TGCGCCAGCAGCTTGGATGGAGCGGGGACTAGTGATACGCAGTATTTT.

The CDR3 reads CAWMTGHEAFF. CDR3 bases: TGTGCCTGGATGACAGGACACGAAGCTTTCTTT. The chain carries TRBV30 and TRBJ1-1; a weak D match, TRBD1 (6 bases). The germline V and J ends were trimmed by 4 bases and 8 bases, with 11 bases remaining between them. The germline V gene has CDR1 GTSNPN and CDR2 SVGIG (reference sequence). The length of the CDR3 is 11 residues.

The rearrangement joins TRBV5-6 to TRBJ1-5; D is uncertain. CDR1 and CDR2 from the germline V gene are SGHDT and YYEEEE. V dropped 0 bases and J dropped 4 bases, with 5 bases sitting between them. CDR3 size: 13 residues. This chain's CDR3 is CASSLDGNQPQHF. CDR3 sequence (DNA): TGTGCCAGCAGCTTGGACGGAAATCAGCCCCAGCATTTT.

This clone was picked up a small number of times. The chain employs TRBV7-2 and TRBJ1-2; no clear D gene. The CDR3 extends over 13 amino acids. Per germline, CDR1 SGHTA and CDR2 FQGNSA. The V gene lost 6 bases and the J gene lost 2 bases, with 10 bases spanning the gap. CDR3 protein: CASRFAGNYGYTF. The CDR3, as DNA: TGTGCCAGCAGGTTTGCCGGAAACTATGGCTACACCTTC.

The V call is TRBV14, the J call TRBJ2-7; D uncertain. Trimming cost V 2 bases and J 3 bases, with 5 bases left between them. CDR3 size: 12 residues. CDR1 is SGHDN, CDR2 FVKESK, per germline. This CDR3 reads CASSQWNYEQYF. The CDR3 DNA reads as TGTGCCAGCAGCCAATGGAACTACGAGCAGTACTTC.